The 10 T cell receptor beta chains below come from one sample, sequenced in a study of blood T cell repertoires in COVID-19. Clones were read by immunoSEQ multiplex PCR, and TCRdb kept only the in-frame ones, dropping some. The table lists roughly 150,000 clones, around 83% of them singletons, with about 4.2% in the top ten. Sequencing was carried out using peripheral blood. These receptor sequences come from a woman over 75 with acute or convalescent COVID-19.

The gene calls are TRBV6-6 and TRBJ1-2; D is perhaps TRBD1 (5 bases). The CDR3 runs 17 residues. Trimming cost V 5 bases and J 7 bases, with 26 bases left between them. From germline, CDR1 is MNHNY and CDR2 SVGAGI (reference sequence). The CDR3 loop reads CASSLGTGSYLDFGYTF. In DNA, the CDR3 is TGTGCCAGCAGTCTGGGGACCGGGAGCTACTTAGACTTTGGCTACACCTTC.

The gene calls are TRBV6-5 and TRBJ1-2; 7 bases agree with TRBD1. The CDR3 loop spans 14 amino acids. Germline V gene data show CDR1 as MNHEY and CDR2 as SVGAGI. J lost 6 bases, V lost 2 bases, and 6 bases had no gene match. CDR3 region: CASSYRTGSNGYTF. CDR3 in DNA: TGTGCCAGCAGTTACCGGACAGGATCTAATGGCTACACCTTC.

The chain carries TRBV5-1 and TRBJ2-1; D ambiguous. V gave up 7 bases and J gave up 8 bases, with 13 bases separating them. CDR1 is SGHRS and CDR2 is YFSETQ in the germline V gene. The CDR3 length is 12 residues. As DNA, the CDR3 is TGCGCCAGCGCCCTCGTCCGGGATGAGCAGTTCTTC. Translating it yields CASALVRDEQFF.

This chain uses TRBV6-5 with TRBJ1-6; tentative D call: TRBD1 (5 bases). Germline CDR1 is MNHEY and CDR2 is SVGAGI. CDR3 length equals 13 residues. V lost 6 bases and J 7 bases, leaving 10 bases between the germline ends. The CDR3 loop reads CASSLTVNSPLHF. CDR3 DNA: TGTGCCAGCAGCCTGACAGTAAATTCACCCCTCCACTTT.

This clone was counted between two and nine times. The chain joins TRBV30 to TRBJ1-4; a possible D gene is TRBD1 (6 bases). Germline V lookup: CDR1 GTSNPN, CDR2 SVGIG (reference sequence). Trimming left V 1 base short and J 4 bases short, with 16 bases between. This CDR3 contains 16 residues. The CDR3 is CAWSGGRGGSNEKLFF. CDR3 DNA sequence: TGTGCCTGGAGTGGGGGGAGAGGGGGAAGTAATGAAAAACTGTTTTTT.

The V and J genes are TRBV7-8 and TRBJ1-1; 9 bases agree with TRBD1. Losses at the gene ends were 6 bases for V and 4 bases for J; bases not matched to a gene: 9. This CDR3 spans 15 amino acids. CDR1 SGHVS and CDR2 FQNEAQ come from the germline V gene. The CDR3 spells CASSHTGGGITEAFF. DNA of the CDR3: TGTGCCAGCAGTCACACAGGGGGCGGCATCACTGAAGCTTTCTTT.

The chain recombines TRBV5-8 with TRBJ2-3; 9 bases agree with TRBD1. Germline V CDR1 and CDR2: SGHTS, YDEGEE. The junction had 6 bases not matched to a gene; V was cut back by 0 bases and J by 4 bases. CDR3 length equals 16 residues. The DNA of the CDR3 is TGTGCCAGCAGCTTGGACCGGGACAGGGTGGCAGATACGCAGTATTTT. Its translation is CASSLDRDRVADTQYF.

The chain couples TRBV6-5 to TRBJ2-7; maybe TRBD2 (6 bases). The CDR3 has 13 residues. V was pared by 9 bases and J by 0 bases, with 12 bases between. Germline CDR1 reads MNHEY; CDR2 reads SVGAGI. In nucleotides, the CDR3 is TGTGCCAGTGGGGGGACGAGCTCCTACGAGCAGTACTTC. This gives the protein CASGGTSSYEQYF.

CDR3 DNA: TGCGCCAGCAGTGGCGAAGAGACCCAGTACTTC. Protein sequence: CASSGEETQYF. The chain couples TRBV10-2 to TRBJ2-5; D gene unclear. There are 11 residues in the CDR3. Germline CDR1 is WSHSY and CDR2 is SAAADI. Trimming stripped 4 bases from V and 3 bases from J, with 3 bases between.

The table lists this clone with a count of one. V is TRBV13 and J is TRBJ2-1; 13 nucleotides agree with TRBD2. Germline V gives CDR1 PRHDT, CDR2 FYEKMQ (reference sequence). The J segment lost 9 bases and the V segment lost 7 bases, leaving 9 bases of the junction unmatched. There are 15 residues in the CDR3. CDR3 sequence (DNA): TGTGCCAGCACCCCCGGGACTAGCGGGAATGTTGAGCAGTTCTTC. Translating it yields CASTPGTSGNVEQFF.